One sample yielded the 25 T cell receptor beta chains listed below, sequenced in a study of blood T cell repertoires in COVID-19 (dated by TCRdb to the early 2020s). Receptors were amplified or captured by the immunoSEQ multiplex PCR assay. TCRdb provides this immuneACCESS table in a form limited to in-frame rearrangements. Some clones are lacking; in checked studies, under half of them reflect an unresolved V gene, and why the rest are absent is not known. The sample table lists around 250,000 clones, roughly nine tenths of them with a count of one. About 0.94% of the sample is held by the ten biggest clonotypes. Sequencing was carried out using peripheral blood. These receptors all come from a woman aged 40 to 49 who had recovered from COVID-19.

A single count supports this clone. The DNA for the CDR3 is TGTGCCAGCAGCATTCAGACAGGGCCTGGAAACACCATATATTTT. Translated, it gives CASSIQTGPGNTIYF. The V gene is TRBV7-2, the J gene TRBJ1-3, with 7 bases fitting TRBD1. Germline values: CDR1 SGHTA, CDR2 FQGNSA. This CDR3 has 15 residues. V lost 5 bases, J lost 2 bases, and 6 bases stayed unmatched.

V is TRBV2 and J is TRBJ1-5; the match to TRBD1 covers 8 bases. Germline V gene lookup returns CDR1 SNHLY and CDR2 FYNNEI. With 6 bases clipped from V and 7 bases from J, the junction kept 5 bases outside the gene matches. CDR3 length: 13 residues. CDR3 nucleotides: TGTGCCAGCAGAGCCCAGGGGGCCCAGCCCCAGCATTTT. Its protein product is CASRAQGAQPQHF. Full variable domain (missing parts from reference TRBV2 and TRBJ1-5): EPEVTQTPSHQVTQMGQEVILRCVPISNHLYFYWYRQILGQKVEFLVSFYNNEISEKSEIFDDQFSVERPDGSNFTLKIRSTKLEDSAMYFCASRAQGAQPQHFGDGTRLSIL.

CDR3 region: CASSQGGVTDTQYF. CDR3 coding DNA: TGCGCCAGCAGCCAAGGTGGAGTTACAGATACGCAGTATTTT. This rearrangement joins TRBV4-1 to TRBJ2-3; D call uncertain. Germline V CDR1 and CDR2: MGHRA, YSYEKL. The CDR3 totals 14 residues. The germline V and J ends were trimmed by 1 base and 3 bases, with 8 bases remaining between them.

The CDR3 nucleotides are TGTGCCAGCAGTGAAGCCCGGACAGGGCGTTTGGAGACCCAGTACTTC. This gives the protein CASSEARTGRLETQYF. J is TRBJ2-5 and V is TRBV6-1; 8 bases agree with TRBD1. V lost 0 bases to trimming and J lost 5 bases; unmatched junction nucleotides: 8. CDR3 length: 16 residues. Germline CDR1 is MNHNS and CDR2 is SASEGT.

The V gene is TRBV5-1, the J gene TRBJ2-1; possibly TRBD1 for D (6 bases). Trimming took off 4 bases at V and 0 bases at J, with 14 bases between the two ends. The CDR3 covers 16 residues. Germline V gene data show CDR1 as SGHRS and CDR2 as YFSETQ. The CDR3 is CASSRRQASSYNEQFF. The CDR3, as DNA: TGCGCCAGCAGCCGGAGACAGGCTAGCTCCTACAATGAGCAGTTCTTC.

This clone occurred once. V and J are TRBV5-1 and TRBJ2-4; TRBD1 agrees at 7 bases. The CDR3 has 15 residues. Germline V gene lookup returns CDR1 SGHRS and CDR2 YFSETQ. The J segment lost 1 base and the V segment lost 4 bases, leaving 5 bases of the junction unmatched. CDR3 nucleotide sequence: TGCGCCAGCAGCATAACAGGGGCGGCCAAAAACATTCAGTACTTC. Its translation: CASSITGAAKNIQYF.

The chain uses TRBV2 and TRBJ2-1, with 10 bases aligning to TRBD1. The CDR3 runs 15 residues. After removal of 3 bases from V and 9 bases from J, the junction contained 8 bases not matched to a gene. Germline values: CDR1 SNHLY, CDR2 FYNNEI. The DNA of the CDR3 is TGTGCCAGCAGTGACATAGGGACAGGGGTCGGTGAGCAGTTCTTC. Its protein is CASSDIGTGVGEQFF.

The gene calls are TRBV19 and TRBJ2-5, with TRBD2 as a possible D gene (6 bases). V was trimmed by 5 bases and J by 2 bases, leaving 12 bases between them. Germline CDR1 LNHDA, CDR2 SQIVND (reference sequence). The CDR3 consists of 14 residues. The chain's CDR3 is CASSLGGGQETQYF. The CDR3 coding sequence is TGTGCCAGTAGTTTGGGGGGTGGACAAGAGACCCAGTACTTC.

The rearrangement joins TRBV5-8 to TRBJ2-2; 8 bases align to TRBD2. CDR1 and CDR2 from the germline V gene are SGHTS and YDEGEE. The junction had 6 bases not matched to a gene; V was cut back by 4 bases and J by 7 bases. The CDR3 extends over 14 amino acids. CDR3 bases: TGTGCCAGCAGCACTAGCGGTCATAACGGGGAGCTGTTTTTT. Its protein product is CASSTSGHNGELFF. The variable domain in full, with the rest retrieved from reference TRBV5-8 and TRBJ2-2, is EAGVTQSPTHLIKTRGQQATLRCSPISGHTSVYWYQQALGLGLQFLLWYDEGEERNRGNFPPRFSGRQFPNYSSELNVNALELEDSALYLCASSTSGHNGELFFGEGSRLTVL.

The rearrangement links TRBV5-4 to TRBJ1-4; perhaps TRBD1 as D (6 bases). Germline loops: CDR1 SGHNT, CDR2 YYREEE (reference sequence). V shed 0 bases and J shed 8 bases, with 11 bases lying between them. This CDR3 contains 14 residues. For the CDR3, the DNA is TGTGCCAGCAGCTTGGGACAGGTGGGAGAAAAACTGTTTTTT. Protein sequence: CASSLGQVGEKLFF.

The chain links TRBV7-9 to TRBJ2-2; 7 bases map to TRBD2. The CDR3 sequence is 16 residues long. Per the germline V gene, CDR1 is SEHNR and CDR2 is FQNEAQ (reference sequence). J was trimmed by 2 bases and V by 2 bases; bases with no gene match: 5. In nucleotides, the CDR3 is TGTGCCAGCAGCTTATCGGCTAGCGGTAACACCGGGGAGCTGTTTTTT. This translates into CASSLSASGNTGELFF.

On this clone itself: This same CDR3 is encoded by further DNA sequences in the sample. The V and J genes are TRBV30 and TRBJ2-7; 8 bases fit TRBD1. V gave up 1 base and J gave up 5 bases; unmatched junction bases: 1. CDR1 and CDR2 from the germline V gene are GTSNPN and SVGIG (reference sequence). The CDR3 consists of 12 residues. CDR3 sequence (DNA): TGTGCCTGGAGTGGACAGGGGAACGAGCAGTACTTC. This sequence encodes CAWSGQGNEQYF.

This chain joins TRBV28 and TRBJ2-7, with TRBD2 matching over 12 bases. V shed 5 bases, J shed 0 bases, and the junction held 5 bases outside the gene matches. The CDR3 extends over 16 amino acids. The germline V gene encodes CDR1 MDHEN and CDR2 SYDVKM. The CDR3 DNA follows: TGTGCCAGCAGTCTGATGACTAGCGGGAGCTCCTACGAGCAGTACTTC. The encoded protein is CASSLMTSGSSYEQYF.

This clone was observed a few times. This rearrangement joins TRBV10-1 to TRBJ1-3, with a tentative D call TRBD1 (6 bases). From germline, CDR1 is WNHNN and CDR2 SYGVQD (reference sequence). CDR3 length: 16 amino acids. Trimming shortened V by 4 bases and J by 4 bases, and 17 bases separated the two germline ends. The CDR3 region has the DNA TGCGCCAGCAGTGGGCACAGGGACCTTGAGGGAAACACCATATATTTT. This codes for CASSGHRDLEGNTIYF.

The CDR3 DNA reads as TGTGCCAGCAGCTATCGAGGGAGCGGGAGGGCCCCGGGTGAGCAGTTCTTC. It is translated as CASSYRGSGRAPGEQFF. The chain combines TRBV11-3 with TRBJ2-1; TRBD2 matches 10 bases. V dropped 4 bases and J dropped 9; count of bases not matched to a gene: 15. The CDR3 runs 17 residues. Germline CDR1 SGHNT, CDR2 YENEEA.

This clone was observed a handful of times. The rearrangement uses TRBV5-1 and TRBJ1-2; TRBD1 aligns across 8 bases. The length of the CDR3 is 17 residues. The germline gives CDR1 SGHRS, CDR2 YFSETQ. J gave up 0 bases and V 0 bases, and 7 bases lay outside the gene matches. In nucleotides, the CDR3 is TGCGCCAGCAGCTTGGGGCCCGTACAGGGGGCTAACTATGGCTACACCTTC. Amino acid sequence: CASSLGPVQGANYGYTF.

The chain is built from TRBV9 and TRBJ2-3; 12 nucleotides align to TRBD2. V shed 0 bases and J 0 bases; nucleotides not matched to a gene: 5. CDR3 size: 18 residues. CDR1 SGDLS and CDR2 YYNGEE come from the germline V gene. CDR3 loop: CASSVAPGLAGSTDTQYF. The DNA of the CDR3 is TGTGCCAGCAGCGTAGCCCCCGGACTAGCGGGAAGCACAGATACGCAGTATTTT.

V is TRBV9 and J is TRBJ2-3; TRBD2 matches 7 bases. Germline V gene sequence: CDR1 SGDLS, CDR2 YYNGEE. The CDR3 loop spans 12 amino acids. Trimming took 3 bases from V and 6 from J; bases not matched to a gene: 1. CDR3 loop: CASSGEGDTQYF. The CDR3 nucleotides are TGTGCCAGCAGCGGGGAGGGGGATACGCAGTATTTT. Complete variable domain (other parts from reference TRBV9 and TRBJ2-3): DSGVTQTPKHLITATGQRVTLRCSPRSGDLSVYWYQQSLDQGLQFLIQYYNGEERAKGNILERFSAQQFPDLHSELNLSSLELGDSALYFCASSGEGDTQYFGPGTRLTVL.

This sequence joins TRBV5-5 and TRBJ2-1; 9 bases fit TRBD2. This CDR3 comprises 15 residues. The V gene end was trimmed by 4 bases and the J gene end by 2 bases; junction bases not matched to a gene: 4. Germline V CDR1 and CDR2: SGHKS, YYEKEE (reference sequence). CDR3 protein: CASSPSGMTYNEQFF. The DNA of the CDR3 is TGTGCCAGCAGCCCTAGCGGGATGACCTACAATGAGCAGTTCTTC. The full variable domain, its missing parts supplied by reference TRBV5-5 and TRBJ2-1, is DAGVTQSPTHLIKTRGQQVTLRCSPISGHKSVSWYQQVLGQGPQFIFQYYEKEERGRGNFPDRFSARQFPNYSSELNVNALLLGDSALYLCASSPSGMTYNEQFFGPGTRLTVL.

The V and J genes are TRBV18 and TRBJ2-2, with a weak D call TRBD2 (5 bases). The CDR3 covers 14 residues. Per the germline V gene, CDR1 is KGHSH and CDR2 is LQKENI. Trimming pared 0 bases from V and 5 bases from J, leaving 7 bases between. CDR3 sequence (DNA): TGTGCCAGCTCACCACCGTCGGGGACCGGGGAGCTGTTTTTT. This translates into CASSPPSGTGELFF.

The chain is built from TRBV12-3 or TRBV12-4 and TRBJ2-7; the match to TRBD2 covers 9 bases. The CDR3 length is 13 residues. Germline trimming cut 5 bases from V and 5 bases from J; bases unmatched to any gene: 4. In DNA, the CDR3 is TGTGCCAGCAGTGCCGCGGGGGGGCACGAGCAGTACTTC. Residues: CASSAAGGHEQYF.

V is TRBV4-1 and J is TRBJ2-5, with D hard to call. Germline CDR1 MGHRA, CDR2 YSYEKL. The CDR3 sequence is 15 residues long. V lost 0 bases and J lost 4, with 12 bases in between. This CDR3 is CASSQDDTLLETQYF. DNA of the CDR3: TGCGCCAGCAGCCAAGATGACACCCTTCTAGAGACCCAGTACTTC.

This clone was seen just once. The J gene is TRBJ2-5, the V gene TRBV4-2; 9 bases are a match to TRBD2. J gave up 5 bases and V 4 bases, and 11 bases lay outside the gene matches. From germline, CDR1 is LGHNA and CDR2 YNFKEQ. The CDR3 is 16 residues long. In DNA, the CDR3 is TGTGCCAGCAGCCCTCTTTTAGCGGGAGATATGGAGACCCAGTACTTC. It specifies CASSPLLAGDMETQYF.

The V gene is TRBV2, the J gene TRBJ1-6; TRBD1 aligns across 8 bases. Trimming at V came to 6 bases and at J to 12 bases, leaving 1 base not matched to a gene. The CDR3 length is 11 residues. Germline CDR1 is SNHLY and CDR2 is FYNNEI. The CDR3 sequence is CASRGTGPLHF. The CDR3 coding sequence is TGTGCCAGCAGGGGGACAGGACCCCTCCACTTT. Looking up the rest from reference TRBV2 and TRBJ1-6 gives the full variable domain: EPEVTQTPSHQVTQMGQEVILRCVPISNHLYFYWYRQILGQKVEFLVSFYNNEISEKSEIFDDQFSVERPDGSNFTLKIRSTKLEDSAMYFCASRGTGPLHFGNGTRLTVT.

The chain carries TRBV3-1 (or the pseudogene TRBV3-2) and TRBJ2-5, with 11 bases lining up with TRBD2. The V segment lost 3 bases and the J segment 4 bases; nucleotides outside the gene matches: 7. Germline V gives CDR1 LGHDT, CDR2 YNNKEL (reference sequence). CDR3 size: 16 residues. CDR3 sequence: CASSQRGTSGGETQYF. The CDR3 DNA is TGTGCCAGCAGCCAGAGGGGGACTAGCGGTGGAGAGACCCAGTACTTC.